The 12 T cell receptor beta chains below were found in one sample sequenced in a study of TIL therapy for anti-PD-1-resistant metastatic lung cancer. Time point noted: pre-treatment sample, taken before nivolumab and TIL therapy. The libraries were made with immunoSEQ v3. Assay used: immunoSEQ multiplex PCR; TCRdb lists only in-frame clones, some missing. The sample yields about 57,000 clones, around 80% seen once. The specimen comprised blood, sampled at baseline. These receptors were obtained from a woman between 30 and 79 years old with non-small cell lung cancer.

V and J are TRBV6-5 and TRBJ2-7; 9 positions agree with TRBD2. Per the germline V gene, CDR1 is MNHEY and CDR2 is SVGAGI. V shed 6 bases, J shed 3 bases, and the junction held 6 bases outside the gene matches. The CDR3 has 14 residues. CDR3 nucleotide sequence: TGTGCCAGCAGAGGACTAGCGAGAGGCTACGAGCAGTACTTC. Its protein product is CASRGLARGYEQYF.

The chain combines TRBV6-1 with TRBJ1-2, with a tentative D call TRBD1 (6 bases). The length of the CDR3 is 13 residues. CDR1 is MNHNS and CDR2 is SASEGT in the germline V gene. V gave up 6 bases and J gave up 7 bases, with 15 bases separating them. The CDR3 DNA reads as TGTGCCAGCAGGGAACCCCAGGGGTTTGGCTACACCTTC. It codes for CASREPQGFGYTF.

The rearrangement links TRBV11-2 to TRBJ1-3, with a tentative D call TRBD1 (6 bases). Germline V gives CDR1 SGHAT, CDR2 FQNNGV. CDR3 length: 16 amino acids. Trimming removed 4 bases at V and 4 bases at J, with 17 bases between. Here the CDR3 reads CASSSNPGVKGNTIYF. The CDR3 DNA reads as TGTGCCAGCAGCTCAAACCCAGGGGTGAAAGGAAACACCATATATTTT.

This rearrangement joins TRBV5-4 to TRBJ2-1, with D tentatively TRBD1 (6 bases). Trimming left V 4 bases short and J 7 bases short, with 12 bases between. The V gene's germline CDR1 is SGHNT and CDR2 YYREEE (reference sequence). The CDR3 contains 13 residues. The CDR3 is CASSPQGGNEQFF. The CDR3 DNA follows: TGTGCCAGCAGCCCACAGGGTGGAAATGAGCAGTTCTTC. The variable domain in full, completed from reference TRBV5-4 and TRBJ2-1, reads ETGVTQSPTHLIKTRGQQVTLRCSSQSGHNTVSWYQQALGQGPQFIFQYYREEENGRGNFPPRFSGLQFPNYSSELNVNALELDDSALYLCASSPQGGNEQFFGPGTRLTVL.

This clone has a handful of counts. The genes are TRBV19 and TRBJ2-1; no clear D gene. CDR3 length equals 14 residues. Looked up from germline, CDR1 is LNHDA and CDR2 is SQIVND (reference sequence). Between the trimmed V and J ends, which lost 10 bases and 7 bases, there was a span of 20 bases. The CDR3 here is CATQRKVYENEQFF. The CDR3 coding sequence is TGTGCCACCCAGAGGAAGGTTTATGAGAATGAGCAGTTCTTC.

J is TRBJ2-3 and V is TRBV7-9; 7 nucleotides line up with TRBD2. Per germline, CDR1 SEHNR and CDR2 FQNEAQ (reference sequence). This CDR3 has 16 amino acids. V lost 1 base, J lost 1 base, and 5 bases stayed unmatched. The CDR3 sequence is CASSLEGGAGTDTQYF. CDR3 in DNA: TGTGCCAGCAGCTTAGAGGGAGGGGCGGGCACAGATACGCAGTATTTT.

The chain carries TRBV25-1 and TRBJ1-2; weak D call: TRBD1 (6 bases). Germline V gene data show CDR1 as MGHDK and CDR2 as SYGVNS. The CDR3 spans 14 residues. V dropped 1 base and J dropped 8 bases, with 14 bases sitting between them. In DNA form, the CDR3 reads TGTGCCAGCAGTGAATCTCAGGGGCTTCGAGGCTACACCTTC. This gives the protein CASSESQGLRGYTF.

In DNA, the CDR3 is TGTGCCAGCAGCCCAAGGGACAGGGGGCAGGAGACCCAGTACTTC. Its translation: CASSPRDRGQETQYF. The chain has TRBV7-9 and TRBJ2-5; 12 bases are shared with TRBD1. This CDR3 is built from 15 residues. With V trimmed by 5 bases and J by 5 bases, 6 bases remained unmatched. Germline CDR1 and CDR2: SEHNR and FQNEAQ (reference sequence).

The gene calls are TRBV18 and TRBJ2-1; perhaps TRBD2 as D (5 bases). Germline V lookup: CDR1 KGHSH, CDR2 LQKENI. V gave up 3 bases and J gave up 0 bases, with 15 bases separating them. CDR3 size: 17 residues. The CDR3 DNA reads as TGTGCCAGCTCACCCCCCGGGAAAAGGAGCTCCTACAATGAGCAGTTCTTC. The encoded protein is CASSPPGKRSSYNEQFF.

The chain carries TRBV5-1 and TRBJ2-7, with no clear D. The CDR3 runs to 15 residues. The ends were cut back, 0 bases at V and 0 bases at J, with 10 bases in the middle. The germline V gene has CDR1 SGHRS and CDR2 YFSETQ. As DNA, the CDR3 is TGCGCCAGCAGCTTGGGACTTGTTAGCTCCTACGAGCAGTACTTC. This codes for CASSLGLVSSYEQYF.

The chain carries TRBV5-1 and TRBJ2-5; TRBD1 matches 8 bases. Germline assignment: CDR1 SGHRS and CDR2 YFSETQ. V lost 4 bases to trimming and J lost 5 bases; unmatched junction nucleotides: 10. The CDR3 totals 15 residues. The CDR3 is CASSPTGQGHETQYF. The CDR3 coding sequence is TGCGCCAGCAGCCCGACCGGACAGGGTCACGAGACCCAGTACTTC.

The V call is TRBV14, the J call TRBJ1-2; the D is unclear. V lost 4 bases, J lost 7 bases, and 13 bases lay in between. The germline gives CDR1 SGHDN, CDR2 FVKESK. The CDR3 covers 13 residues. The chain's CDR3 is CASSRRTDTGYTF. The CDR3 nucleotides are TGTGCCAGCAGCCGACGGACCGATACTGGCTACACCTTC.